Sequencing of this T cell receptor (beta chain) was carried out in a study of early T cells in non-severe SARS-CoV-2 infection. Study details: Bulk RNA from unsorted whole blood was sequenced; chains were unpaired. The study, taken as a whole, reports: Lookups in VDJdb leaned toward anti-spike CD8 responses and missed private and CD4 specificities.

This clonotype appeared many times. Antigen unknown. In the library, individual cDNA molecules carried attached unique molecular identifiers. Each CDR3 protein gets one entry after TCRdb re-called the 5' RACE reads with MiXCR. The sample records about 35,000 distinct CDR3 sequences, 4.5% to 7% being singletons. The CDR3 spans 13 residues. Germline loops: CDR1 MNHNS, CDR2 SASEGT. Trimming stripped 7 bases from V and 6 bases from J, with 13 bases between. The sequence came from an adult who was a healthcare worker with PCR-confirmed SARS-CoV-2 infection or an uninfected control (not recorded which). The chain joins TRBV6-1 to TRBJ2-1; D gene ambiguous. The source was whole blood, collected at baseline. The CDR3 sequence: CASNPSPLNEQFF. In nucleotides, the CDR3 is TGTGCCAGCAATCCTAGTCCCCTCAATGAGCAGTTCTTC.